This T cell receptor (beta chain) was captured in a study of molecular identifiers for immune sequencing clone quantification. MiXCR was run by TCRdb on the PCR reads, yielding one entry per CDR3 protein. Of under 350,000 distinct CDR3 sequences listed, over 20% were seen once; the top ten hold around 0.74%. V was shortened by 5 bases and J by 8 bases, with 19 bases between the two germline ends. The CDR3 is 15 residues long. Sequenced sample: naive CD8+ T cells from blood, with Jurkat cell RNA spiked in. Subset in this sample: FACS-sorted CD8+CD4-CCR7+CD45RA+ naive T cells. V is TRBV12-3 or TRBV12-4 and J is TRBJ2-4, with D possibly TRBD2 on 6 matching bases. This TCR came from a human donor in good health. Some libraries in this study had Jurkat cell RNA spiked in. The CDR3 nucleotides read TGTGCCAGCAGTAGTGCCGGACTACCCGGGGACATTCAGTACTTC. It yields the protein CASSSAGLPGDIQYF.